This T cell receptor (beta chain) was captured in a study of blood T cells in healthy people across ages. Donors ranged from roughly 6 to 90 years old and were healthy Caucasians in Russia. Every sample yielded at least 6 million isolated PBMCs. PCR was performed a second time for about 7 to 11 cycles using a sample-barcoded 5' primer and a J-beta primer mix. Through a template-switch adaptor with 12 random nucleotides, each cDNA molecule received a tag. Each CDR3 protein is one row after TCRdb ran MiXCR on the 5' RACE reads. This table holds approximately 900,000 distinct CDR3 sequences, 40% to 60% found once. This clonotype showed up just a few times. Antigen unknown. This CDR3 contains 18 residues. Germline V CDR1 and CDR2: LGHNA, YSLEER. The V end was cut by 5 bases, the J end by 1 base, with 24 bases between. Study findings and constraints: Per million T cells, TCR beta diversity dropped about linearly as age rose.

This rearrangement joins TRBV4-3 to TRBJ2-7; D perhaps matches TRBD1 (6 bases). Specimen: blood. The TCR sequence derives from a man aged 25 to 45 in good health. The CDR3 DNA sequence: TGCGCCAGCAGCTTGGGACACGTATCCCTCTTGATGTCCTACGAGCAGTACTTC. Encoded protein: CASSLGHVSLLMSYEQYF.